This entry is about one T cell receptor beta chain. Germline CDR1 is KGHSH and CDR2 is LQKENI. Trimming at V came to 6 bases and at J to 6 bases, leaving 17 bases not matched to a gene. The length of the CDR3 is 16 residues. This record belongs to a study of blood T cell repertoires in COVID-19. On the study more broadly: COVID-19 samples, acute and convalescent, were from the United States, Italy and Spain. T cells, B-cell-depleted T cells, or PBMCs supplied cDNA or gDNA.

Authors' analysis steps: Scientists estimated how many nucleated cells there were by amplifying reference gene primers. Using immunoSEQ multiplex PCR, the repertoire was profiled, and TCRdb retains in-frame clones only, with some absent. The V and J calls and clone size are taken from that table; D and trimming were inferred from the DNA. In the table there are about 100,000 clones, just under 80% of which are singletons. The specimen was peripheral blood. The rearrangement links TRBV18 to TRBJ2-7; the match to TRBD2 covers 7 bases. The sequence derives from a human donor in a cohort sampled during active COVID-19. CDR3 loop: CASSSAGDSRGGEQYF. The DNA of the CDR3 is TGTGCCAGCTCGTCCGCGGGGGACTCGCGCGGCGGCGAGCAGTACTTC.